The present TCR beta chain was sequenced within a study of OX40 agonist ivuxolimab in advanced cancers. Clones were sequenced by immunoSEQ multiplex PCR, and TCRdb holds only the in-frame ones, with some missing. The data show about 43,000 clones, with about 80% seen just once and roughly 4% held by the top ten. The V gene's germline CDR1 is SGHRS and CDR2 YFSETQ. The CDR3 is 14 amino acids. Trimming pared 6 bases from V and 2 bases from J, leaving 15 bases between. The sample here was CD4+ or CD8+ T cells sorted from blood, taken in a trial of the OX40 agonist ivuxolimab. This sequence joins TRBV5-1 and TRBJ2-7, with D perhaps being TRBD1 or TRBD2 (5 bases each). This clonotype was obtained from an adult with an advanced solid tumor such as melanoma, head and neck, liver or kidney cancer. As DNA, the CDR3 is TGCGCCAGCAATCCGGGACCCGGGACCTACGAGCAGTACTTC. It codes for CASNPGPGTYEQYF. Drawing the rest from reference TRBV5-1 and TRBJ2-7, the complete variable domain is KAGVTQTPRYLIKTRGQQVTLSCSPISGHRSVSWYQQTPGQGLQFLFEYFSETQRNKGNFPGRFSGRQFSNSRSEMNVSTLELGDSALYLCASNPGPGTYEQYFGPGTRLTVT.